The T cell receptor (beta chain) under discussion was sequenced for a study of T cell repertoires in cytomegalovirus infection. At the level of the study: From public TCR beta signatures came an indication of both CMV infection and matching HLA type. Study-level points and caveats: Public TCR beta family frequency separated CMV-and-HLA carriers, including in an independent cohort. HLA-C-restricted CMV clonotypes gave the most frequent clonotype in two of eight donors.

TCRdb re-called the reads through MiXCR, storing one row per CDR3 protein. In the table there are around 130,000 distinct CDR3 sequences, more than 20% of which are singletons. About this clonotype itself: Its specificity is not known. One end of the junction does not line up with germline, which may come from a read error.

The germline gives CDR1 LGHNT, CDR2 FRNRAP. This CDR3 is 14 amino acids long. This clonotype originated in a human donor in good health (CMV status not recorded). Some clones in this sample may be carry-over from other donors' samples. The sequenced sample was PBMCs, sequenced either directly or after in vitro stimulation (not recorded which). The J gene is TRBJ2-1, the V gene TRBV12-5; D is possibly TRBD2 (6 bases). CDR3 nucleotide sequence: TGTGCTAGTGGTTCTCTAGCGCTCGACAACGAGCAGTTCTTC. Residues: CASGSLALDNEQFF.